This T cell receptor (beta chain) originates from a study of cytomegalovirus exposure and HLA in healthy donors. With respect to this clone: As yet, its antigen is unknown.

This CDR3 is 15 amino acids long. The germline V gene encodes CDR1 SGHTA and CDR2 FQGNSA. The J segment lost 8 bases and the V segment lost 4 bases, leaving 10 bases of the junction unmatched. General observations from the study: Data from an earlier analysis indicated that most TCR beta V segments were productive either about 87% or about 30% of the time. The authors later linked a missense DCLRE1C variant to TCR beta V- and J-gene trimming.

Both 60 Vbeta primers and 13 Jbeta primers went into the PCR. Profiling relied on immunoSEQ multiplex PCR, and the TCRdb table lists in-frame clones only, not all of them. The repertoire holds approximately 160,000 clones, 68% seen once, with less than 3.5% in the top ten. Sequencing used PBMCs. The clonotype comes from a middle-aged woman in good health and CMV-seropositive. The chain employs TRBV7-2 and TRBJ1-2; TRBD1 matches 10 bases. CDR3 nucleotides: TGTGCCAGCAGCTACCGAGCCGGACAGGGGGACGGCTACACCTTC. It codes for CASSYRAGQGDGYTF.